This is a list of T cell receptor beta chains from one sample in a study of cytomegalovirus exposure and HLA in healthy donors. Sequencing was performed with immunoSEQ multiplex PCR; in TCRdb, only in-frame clones are kept and a portion is missing. Of 100,000 to 150,000 clones in the sample, roughly four fifths are singletons; the top ten hold approximately 1.2%. The sample taken for sequencing was PBMCs. The source of these receptors is a boy younger than 18 in good health and CMV-seronegative. Both conserved end residues are part of each CDR3. The D gene is left open where the match is weak. Rows may omit the clone size; those that give it use once, few, many or a size class.

J: TRBJ2-7; size: .; length: 15; V: TRBV27; D: TRBD1; DNA: TGTGCCAGCAGTTTGAGGACAGGGAGTTACTACGAGCAGTACTTC; CDR3: CASSLRTGSYYEQYF
J: TRBJ2-7; size: .; length: 15; V: TRBV5-4; D: TRBD2; DNA: TGTGCCAGCAGCTTGTTCCAAGCGGGAGCCTACGAGCAGTACTTC; CDR3: CASSLFQAGAYEQYF
J: TRBJ2-1; size: .; length: 14; V: TRBV4-3; D: .; DNA: TGCGCCAGCAGCCAAGATCGAGAGTACAATGAGCAGTTCTTC; CDR3: CASSQDREYNEQFF
J: TRBJ1-1; size: .; length: 12; V: TRBV7-9; D: .; DNA: TGTGCCAGCAGCTCTGCTATTGGAGGGGCTTTCTTT; CDR3: CASSSAIGGAFF
J: TRBJ2-1; size: .; length: 16; V: TRBV13; D: TRBD2; DNA: TGTGCCAGCAGCCTCCCGACTAGCGGGTCTCACAATGAGCAGTTCTTC; CDR3: CASSLPTSGSHNEQFF
J: TRBJ2-5; size: once; length: 15; V: TRBV19; D: TRBD2; DNA: TGTGCCAGTAGTCGAGCCCTGGGGGGGCAAGAGACCCAGTACTTC; CDR3: CASSRALGGQETQYF
J: TRBJ2-5; size: .; length: 14; V: TRBV13; D: .; DNA: TGTGCCAGCAGCGGACAGCAGGGCTCCGGGACCCAGTACTTC; CDR3: CASSGQQGSGTQYF
J: TRBJ1-1; size: few; length: 13; V: TRBV28; D: .; DNA: TGTGCCAGCAGTCTTACGGGTCTGTCGAAAGCTTTCTTT; CDR3: CASSLTGLSKAFF
J: TRBJ1-5; size: .; length: 15; V: TRBV2; D: TRBD1; DNA: TGTGCCAGCACCTCCCAGGGACAGGGGTATCAGCCCCAGCATTTT; CDR3: CASTSQGQGYQPQHF
J: TRBJ2-7; size: .; length: 15; V: TRBV19; D: TRBD2; DNA: TGTGCCAGTAGTATGACTAGCGGGCCCTCCTACGAGCAGTACTTC; CDR3: CASSMTSGPSYEQYF
J: TRBJ2-7; size: .; length: 13; V: TRBV6-6; D: .; DNA: TGTGCCAGCAGATTCCTACTAGGCTACGAGCAGTACTTC; CDR3: CASRFLLGYEQYF
J: TRBJ1-2; size: .; length: 14; V: TRBV27; D: TRBD1; DNA: TGTGCCAGCAGTTTGGGACAGGGGGCTTGGGGCTACACCTTC; CDR3: CASSLGQGAWGYTF
J: TRBJ2-1; size: .; length: 14; V: TRBV19; D: .; DNA: TGTGCCAGTAGGCCCCAGGGGACTACCAGAGAGCAGTTCTTC; CDR3: CASRPQGTTREQFF
J: TRBJ1-2; size: .; length: 18; V: TRBV6-1; D: .; DNA: TGTGCCAGCAGTGATCCGACCTTACAGGGTAGGCGCAACTATGGCTACACCTTC; CDR3: CASSDPTLQGRRNYGYTF
J: TRBJ2-5; size: .; length: 15; V: TRBV5-1; D: TRBD2; DNA: TGCGCCAGCAGTCCGGGGGGAATTTGGCAAGAGACCCAGTACTTC; CDR3: CASSPGGIWQETQYF
J: TRBJ1-4; size: .; length: 12; V: TRBV11-3; D: .; DNA: TGTGCCAGCAGCCTAAAGAATGAAAAACTGTTTTTT; CDR3: CASSLKNEKLFF
J: TRBJ1-1; size: .; length: 15; V: TRBV7-9; D: TRBD1; DNA: TGTGCCAGCAGCTCAACAGGGGGCGGGAACACTGAAGCTTTCTTT; CDR3: CASSSTGGGNTEAFF
J: TRBJ2-7; size: .; length: 15; V: TRBV19; D: TRBD2; DNA: TGTGCCAGTAGTATAGAGCCAGCGGGAGATGGCGAGCAGTACTTC; CDR3: CASSIEPAGDGEQYF
J: TRBJ2-3; size: .; length: 13; V: TRBV29-1; D: .; DNA: TGCAGCGTTGGCAGGGTGTCTACAGATACGCAGTATTTT; CDR3: CSVGRVSTDTQYF
J: TRBJ1-1; size: .; length: 14; V: TRBV6-1; D: .; DNA: TGTGCCACCAAGGGGGTAGTCGTTAGCACTGAAGCTTTCTTT; CDR3: CATKGVVVSTEAFF
J: TRBJ2-1; size: .; length: 15; V: TRBV27; D: .; DNA: TGTGCCAGCAGTTTGGAGGGAGGAAGGGTCAATGAGCAGTTCTTC; CDR3: CASSLEGGRVNEQFF
J: TRBJ2-7; size: .; length: 18; V: TRBV4-3; D: TRBD2; DNA: TGCGCCAGCAGCCAGGGTCCCCCGGCTAGCGGCTACCCCTACGAGCAGTACTTC; CDR3: CASSQGPPASGYPYEQYF
J: TRBJ1-4; size: .; length: 14; V: TRBV30; D: .; DNA: TGTGCCTGGAGGATCGTCAAGCAAGAGGAAAAACTGTTTTTT; CDR3: CAWRIVKQEEKLFF
J: TRBJ2-7; size: .; length: 16; V: TRBV5-1; D: .; DNA: TGCGCCAGCAGACTACACATAACCGGGCCGGCGGGAGAGCAGTACTTC; CDR3: CASRLHITGPAGEQYF
J: TRBJ2-7; size: .; length: 14; V: TRBV6-5; D: TRBD1; DNA: TGTGCCAGCAGTGTCTACAGGGGGCTCTACGAGCAGTACTTC; CDR3: CASSVYRGLYEQYF
J: TRBJ2-2; size: .; length: 14; V: TRBV6-5; D: .; DNA: TGTGCCAGCAGGCCGGGACAGAACACCGGGGAGCTGTTTTTT; CDR3: CASRPGQNTGELFF
J: TRBJ2-2; size: .; length: 13; V: TRBV6-1; D: .; DNA: TGTGCCAGCAGTCTGACAGACACCGGGGAGCTGTTTTTT; CDR3: CASSLTDTGELFF
J: TRBJ1-1; size: .; length: 18; V: TRBV10-3; D: TRBD1; DNA: TGTGCCATCATGGCGGTGGGACAGGGTGTTTCTATGAACACTGAAGCTTTCTTT; CDR3: CAIMAVGQGVSMNTEAFF
J: TRBJ1-2; size: .; length: 13; V: TRBV6-1; D: .; DNA: TGTGCCAGCAGTGAACAGTCTAACTATGGCTACACCTTC; CDR3: CASSEQSNYGYTF
J: TRBJ1-4; size: .; length: 16; V: TRBV27; D: .; DNA: TGTGCCAGCAGTTTAGGTAGGGGCTCAACTAATGAAAAACTGTTTTTT; CDR3: CASSLGRGSTNEKLFF
J: TRBJ2-1; size: .; length: 12; V: TRBV30; D: .; DNA: TGTGCCTGGGCCGGCTCCTACAATGAGCAGTTCTTC; CDR3: CAWAGSYNEQFF
J: TRBJ2-5; size: .; length: 13; V: TRBV5-1; D: .; DNA: TGCGCCAGCAGTTCCGGGACTGAAGAGACCCAGTACTTC; CDR3: CASSSGTEETQYF
J: TRBJ2-7; size: .; length: 14; V: TRBV6-1; D: TRBD2; DNA: TGTGCCAGCAGCTTAGCGGGACATACCCACGAGCAGTACTTC; CDR3: CASSLAGHTHEQYF
J: TRBJ2-1; size: .; length: 12; V: TRBV6-5; D: .; DNA: TGTGCCAGCAGTTACCTTGAGGATGAGCAGTTCTTC; CDR3: CASSYLEDEQFF
J: TRBJ2-5; size: .; length: 17; V: TRBV5-1; D: TRBD2; DNA: TGCGCCAGCAGCTTGGAGGGTAGCGGGAGAATCGGAGAGACCCAGTACTTC; CDR3: CASSLEGSGRIGETQYF